The rows below give T cell receptor beta chains drawn from one sample of a study of T cell responses to AZD1222 COVID-19 vaccine. Produced via immunoSEQ multiplex PCR; TCRdb's table is partial and in-frame only. The sample has tens of thousands of clones; about 83% are singletons. The starting material was peripheral blood, obtained 28 days after the second AZD1222 dose. The receptors were sampled from an adult who received the AZD1222 COVID-19 vaccine. CDR3s leave out the opening cysteine and the closing phenylalanine or tryptophan. Fields, in order: V gene, CDR3 length, J gene, CDR3 protein.

V: TRBV30
length: 12
J: TRBJ1-2
CDR3: AWEYWPANYGYT

V: TRBV5-1
length: 11
J: TRBJ1-5
CDR3: ASSLDTNQPQH

V: TRBV6-6
length: 12
J: TRBJ1-5
CDR3: ASSPVAGDQPQH

V: TRBV9
length: 14
J: TRBJ2-2
CDR3: ASSVVSGVFTGELF

V: TRBV6-5
length: 13
J: TRBJ1-6
CDR3: ASRPAVNLNSPLH

V: TRBV5-6
length: 9
J: TRBJ2-5
CDR3: ASSREETQY

V: TRBV29-1
length: 11
J: TRBJ1-5
CDR3: SVLDGHNQPQH

V: TRBV28
length: 14
J: TRBJ1-6
CDR3: ASSLAGGSYNSPLH

V: TRBV6-5
length: 14
J: TRBJ1-3
CDR3: ASSYGWGALGNTIY

V: TRBV7-9
length: 13
J: TRBJ1-1
CDR3: ASTLSGSLNTEAF

V: TRBV4-2
length: 15
J: TRBJ2-1
CDR3: ASSLSEGTSGYNEQF

V: TRBV7-7
length: 12
J: TRBJ2-3
CDR3: ASSLAGGTDTQY

V: TRBV28
length: 9
J: TRBJ1-2
CDR3: ASDGNYGYT

V: TRBV2
length: 12
J: TRBJ1-5
CDR3: ASSWKDRSQPQH

V: TRBV11-2
length: 14
J: TRBJ2-5
CDR3: ASSTPGQGFGETQY

V: TRBV10-3
length: 11
J: TRBJ2-5
CDR3: ATVGPGGETQY

V: TRBV15
length: 13
J: TRBJ1-2
CDR3: ATSRERGEGYGYT

V: TRBV5-1
length: 17
J: TRBJ1-4
CDR3: ASSLELSGQVATNEKLF

V: TRBV18
length: 11
J: TRBJ1-5
CDR3: ASSPQGGQPQH

V: TRBV6-2/TRBV6-3
length: 15
J: TRBJ2-1
CDR3: ASSARPSGGRDNEQF

V: TRBV7-2
length: 11
J: TRBJ1-2
CDR3: ASTDRDVYGYT

V: TRBV28
length: 11
J: TRBJ2-7
CDR3: ASRPGQTYEQY

V: TRBV4-1
length: 13
J: TRBJ2-7
CDR3: ASSLTSGGPYEQY

V: TRBV28
length: 14
J: TRBJ1-3
CDR3: ASSEWGALSGNTIY

V: TRBV5-4
length: 14
J: TRBJ2-5
CDR3: ASSQGLAGAHGAQY

V: TRBV28
length: 13
J: TRBJ2-7
CDR3: ASSLWNGFTYEQY

V: TRBV6-5
length: 10
J: TRBJ1-1
CDR3: ASSWRNTEAF

V: TRBV5-1
length: 15
J: TRBJ1-1
CDR3: ASSLADGPGENTEAF

V: TRBV4-1
length: 13
J: TRBJ1-1
CDR3: ASSPSEGGATEAF

V: TRBV3-1/TRBV3-2
length: 13
J: TRBJ2-3
CDR3: ASSRGPVSTDTQY

V: TRBV5-3
length: 11
J: TRBJ1-6
CDR3: ARSLGQISPLH

V: TRBV10-2
length: 11
J: TRBJ1-2
CDR3: ASSDAGVYGYT

V: TRBV7-3
length: 11
J: TRBJ2-7
CDR3: ASRATEETQQY

V: TRBV11-1
length: 13
J: TRBJ2-7
CDR3: ASSLGDGVSYEQY

V: TRBV21-1
length: 13
J: TRBJ2-2
CDR3: AIRAYSTNTGELF

V: TRBV5-1
length: 13
J: TRBJ2-7
CDR3: ASSPRSGKDYEQY

V: TRBV3-1/TRBV3-2
length: 15
J: TRBJ1-5
CDR3: ASSQDTPRRLNQPQH

V: TRBV9
length: 11
J: TRBJ1-2
CDR3: ASSVADRYGYT

V: TRBV4-2
length: 20
J: TRBJ2-5
CDR3: ASSQDELARSRLGLFQETQY

V: TRBV19
length: 13
J: TRBJ1-5
CDR3: ASSPGQYSNQPQH